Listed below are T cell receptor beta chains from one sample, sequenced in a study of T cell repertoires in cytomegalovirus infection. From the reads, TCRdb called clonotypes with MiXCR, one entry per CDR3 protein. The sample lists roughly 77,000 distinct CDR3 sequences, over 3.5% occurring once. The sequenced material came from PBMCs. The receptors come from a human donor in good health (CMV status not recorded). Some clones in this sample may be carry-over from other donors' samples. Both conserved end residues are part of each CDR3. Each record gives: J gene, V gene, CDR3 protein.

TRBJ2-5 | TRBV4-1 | CASSQVSQGETQYF
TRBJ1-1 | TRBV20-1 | CSARDNPTLFHSEAFF
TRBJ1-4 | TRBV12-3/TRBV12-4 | CASSLLGFNEKLFF
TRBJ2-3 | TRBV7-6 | CASSSPRSGTSTDTQYF
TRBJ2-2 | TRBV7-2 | CASKAGGTNTGELFF
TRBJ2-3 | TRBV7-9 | CASSSLGPDTQYF
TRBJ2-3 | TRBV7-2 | CASRKRGGQRSDTQYF
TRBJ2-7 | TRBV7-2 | CASTLGHEQYF
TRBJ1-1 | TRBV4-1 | CASSQEQHISFGALNTEAFF
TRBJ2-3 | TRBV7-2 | CASSKIAGPADTQYF
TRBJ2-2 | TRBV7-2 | CASSLVRVAGGTNTGELFF
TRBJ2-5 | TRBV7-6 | CASSLGTGGETQYF
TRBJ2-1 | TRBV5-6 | CASSLRGTSLNEQFF
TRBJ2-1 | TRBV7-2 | CASSFEGAGEQFF
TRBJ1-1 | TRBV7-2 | CASGLTSEAFF
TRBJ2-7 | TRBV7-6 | CAVNSRSSYEQYF
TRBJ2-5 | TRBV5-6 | CASSLLANQETQYF
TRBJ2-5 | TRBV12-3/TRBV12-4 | CASSGPRGGETQYF
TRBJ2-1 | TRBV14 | CASSQDAVQSLFF
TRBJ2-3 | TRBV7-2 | CASSLLPTSGSSTDTQYF
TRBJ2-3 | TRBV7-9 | CASSLELAVSADTQYF
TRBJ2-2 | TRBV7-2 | CASSLPSANTGELFF
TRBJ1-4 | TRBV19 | CASSIRTGTTHEKLFF
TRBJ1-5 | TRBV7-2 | CASSLEANQPQHF
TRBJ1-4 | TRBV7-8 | CASSSPAATNEKLFF
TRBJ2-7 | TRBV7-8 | CASSLERFGAYEQYF
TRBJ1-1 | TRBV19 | CATNLGGWTAEAFF